This T cell receptor beta chain comes out of a study of brain T cells in children with intractable seizures (dated by TCRdb to about 2021). Some background on the complete study: As a first screen for immune gene transcripts, resected brain tissue from under 70 pediatric epilepsy surgery cases was run on a NanoString immunology panel. Most of the 12 selected surgery cases also had pre-surgery blood sequenced, which left four cases with brain tissue only. Summary of the overall study and its limitations: Because pre- and post-surgery blood were sequenced to different depths, clones absent from the pre-surgery sample may reflect undersampling. Both public and private clones were found among the top 50 brain clonotypes, and the most abundant public CDR3 in each case closely resembled known HCMV, EBV or influenza A epitope-specific CDR3s. Viral specificity was inferred solely from CDR3 sequence similarity, and the HCMV serostatus of the patients was not known.

Details on this clone: No antigen is known for it. No clone much larger than this one lies a single base away; base qualities are absent. The sample holds other DNA sequences that translate to the same CDR3.

The immunoSEQ assay was applied to genomic DNA to generate the TCR beta chain sequences. The study's own analysis went as follows. CDR3 sequences not starting with the conserved framework cysteine at position 104 were manually removed. To get clonality, the normalized Shannon's Diversity Index was subtracted from one, giving values from 0 (maximal diversity) to 1 (oligoclonal). To check whether a given CDR3 had different frequencies in two samples, for example brain versus blood, chi-squared comparison-of-proportions tests were used. Public clonotypes were found by searching immuneACCESS, and the VDJdb browser was used to assess similarity to known antiviral clonotypes. Drawn from immuneACCESS, this table holds only the in-frame rearrangements with V and J called that TCRdb kept. Clones are partly lost; checked studies trace under half to an unresolved V gene and leave the rest unexplained. That table supplies the V and J calls and clone size; D and trimming were determined from the DNA. The sample has about 2,500 clones on record, about 86% of them singletons. Jointly, the top ten make up 9.5% to 10% of the sample.

There are 14 amino acids in the CDR3, from cysteine to phenylalanine inclusive. Only the CDR3 part of the read is kept: 42 bases, read in frame from the first base. V gives up 0 bases and J gives up 5 bases, and the segment between their germline ends measures 10 bases. CDR1 MNHNY and CDR2 SVGAGI are derived from the germline V gene (reference sequence). The time point tag for this specimen amounts to: resected brain tissue, or blood drawn just prior to surgery. Surgery cases with the highest brain T cell transcript signatures were selected for TCR beta chain sequencing of brain tissue and, where available, blood. Prior to surgery, the patients had been treated with at least one anti-epileptic drug. The TCR-sequenced patients were children whose drug-resistant epilepsy was caused by tuberous sclerosis complex, focal cortical dysplasia, Rasmussen encephalitis or hemimegalencephaly. The brain samples were frozen blocks of fresh involved tissue resected during epilepsy surgery. Bulk genomic DNA was isolated from unsorted brain tissue and whole blood using the Monarch genomic DNA purification kit.

This material consisted of resected brain tissue, taken at surgery. The sequence links TRBV6-6 to TRBJ1-2; TRBD1 is possibly the D segment (5 matching bases). The receptor was isolated from a boy under two years old with hemimegalencephaly and intractable seizures. The DNA sequence is given as TGTGCCAGCAGTTACTCGACGGGGGGTTATGGCTACACCTTC. The resulting protein is CASSYSTGGYGYTF.